This T cell receptor beta chain was recorded in a study of blood T cell repertoires in COVID-19. Across the whole study: Samples came from the United States, Italy and Spain, spanning acute and convalescent COVID-19.

The germline CDR1 and CDR2 sequences are SGDLS and YYNGEE. V shed 1 base, J shed 3 bases, and the junction held 6 bases outside the gene matches. The CDR3 is made up of 16 amino acids. Per the original methods: Nucleated cell counts were estimated from reference gene primer amplification. Profiled with immunoSEQ multiplex PCR; TCRdb holds only in-frame clones, not every one. Clone size and the V and J calls come from that table; the DNA yielded D and trimming. The data show under 350,000 clones, about 89% seen once. In terms of age and location, participants ranged from about 18 to 90 years and lived in approximately 26 US areas. Categorization into cohorts depended on clinical history that participants reported.

This sequence joins TRBV9 and TRBJ2-5; TRBD2 aligns across 10 bases. Source material: PBMCs or T cells enriched from blood (not recorded which). The receptor was isolated from a woman aged 18-30 years who had recovered from COVID-19. CDR3 sequence (DNA): TGTGCCAGCAGCGTACAGCGGGGGGGCGCAAAAGAGACCCAGTACTTC. Its translation: CASSVQRGGAKETQYF.